The rows below give T cell receptor beta chains drawn from one sample of a study of blood T cells in healthy people across ages. MiXCR, applied by TCRdb to the 5' RACE reads, yields one record per CDR3 protein. The repertoire holds about 1.7 million distinct CDR3 sequences, with under 30% as singletons. The sequenced material came from blood. The receptors were gathered from a woman aged 25 to 45 in good health. CDR3s include the opening cysteine and the closing phenylalanine or tryptophan. Each record gives: J gene, V gene, D gene, clone size, CDR3 DNA, CDR3 protein. The D gene is left open where the match is weak. Clone size is given for some rows only: seen once, a few or many times, or a class if the clone is expanded.

>TRBJ1-4|TRBV6-6|.|.
TGTGCCAGCAGAAGGCCGAATGAAAAACTGTTTTTT
CASRRPNEKLFF
>TRBJ2-2|TRBV20-1|TRBD2|.
TGCAGTGCTAGTGACCCAAGCGGGAGGGCCGATTCTGAGCTGTTTTTT
CSASDPSGRADSELFF
>TRBJ2-7|TRBV7-9|TRBD1|.
TGTGCCAGCAGCTTAATCGGGACAGGGAGGTCCTACGAGCAGTACTTC
CASSLIGTGRSYEQYF
>TRBJ2-5|TRBV7-7|TRBD2|.
TGTGCCAGCAGCCAGGGACTAGCGGGAACGGGAGAGACCCAGTACTTC
CASSQGLAGTGETQYF
>TRBJ2-5|TRBV4-1|.|many
TGCGCCAGCAGCCACGCAGGTTCCGAAGAGACCCAGTACTTC
CASSHAGSEETQYF
>TRBJ2-7|TRBV9|.|.
TGTGCCAGCAGCGTAGGGGTGTCCGTGGGGGTCGGCGAGCAGTACTTC
CASSVGVSVGVGEQYF
>TRBJ2-5|TRBV7-9|.|once
TGTGCCAGCAGCTTCCGGGACAACAATGAGCAGTACTTC
CASSFRDNNEQYF
>TRBJ1-4|TRBV28|.|few
TGTGCCAGCAGCCCGTCGGGCGGGAATGAAAAACTGTTTTTT
CASSPSGGNEKLFF
>TRBJ1-2|TRBV7-8|.|.
TGTGCCAGCAGCGTGACAGATACGAACTATGGCTACACCTTC
CASSVTDTNYGYTF
>TRBJ2-7|TRBV20-1|.|few
TGCAGTGCCCCGAACAGGTCTTTTGGGCCTTTTTACGAGCAGTACTTC
CSAPNRSFGPFYEQYF
>TRBJ2-7|TRBV6-5|TRBD1|few
TGTGCCAGCAGTTACGCGGCAGGGGGCTACGAGCAGTACTTC
CASSYAAGGYEQYF
>TRBJ2-3|TRBV29-1|.|.
TGCAGCGTTGAGCCATCAGGGGCAGATACGCAGTATTTT
CSVEPSGADTQYF
>TRBJ1-5|TRBV7-9|TRBD1|once
TGTGCCAGCAGCCGGGACCCAGGGGGGAATCAGCCCCAGCATTTT
CASSRDPGGNQPQHF
>TRBJ1-1|TRBV12-3/TRBV12-4|TRBD1|.
TGTGCCAGCACCCAGGACAGGGGCACTGAAGCTTTCTTT
CASTQDRGTEAFF